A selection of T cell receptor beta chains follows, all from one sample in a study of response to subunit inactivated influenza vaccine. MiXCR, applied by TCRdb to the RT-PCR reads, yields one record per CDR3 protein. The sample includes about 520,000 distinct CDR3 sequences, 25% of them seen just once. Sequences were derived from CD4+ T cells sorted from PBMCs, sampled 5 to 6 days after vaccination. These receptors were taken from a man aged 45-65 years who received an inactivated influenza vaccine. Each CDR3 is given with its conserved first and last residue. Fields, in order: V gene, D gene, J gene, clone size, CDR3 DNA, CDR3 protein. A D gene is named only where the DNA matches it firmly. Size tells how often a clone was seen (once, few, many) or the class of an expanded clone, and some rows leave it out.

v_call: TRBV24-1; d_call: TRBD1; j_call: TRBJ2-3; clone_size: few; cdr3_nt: TGTGCCACCAGTGAGCATGCCGGGACAGCGAGCGTGGTGTATTTT; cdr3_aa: CATSEHAGTASVVYF
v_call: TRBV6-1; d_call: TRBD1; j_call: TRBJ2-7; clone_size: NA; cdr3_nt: TGTGCCAGCGCCGTGGACAGGGGGTCCTACGAGCAGTACTTC; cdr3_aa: CASAVDRGSYEQYF
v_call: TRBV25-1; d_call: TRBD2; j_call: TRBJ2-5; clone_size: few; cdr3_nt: TGTGCCAGCAGTGTTACTAGCGGGAAAGAGACCCAGTACTTC; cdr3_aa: CASSVTSGKETQYF
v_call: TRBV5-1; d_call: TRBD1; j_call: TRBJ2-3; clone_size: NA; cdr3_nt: TGCGCCAGCAGCTCGGACAGGGCCAACACAGATACGCAGTATTTT; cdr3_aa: CASSSDRANTDTQYF
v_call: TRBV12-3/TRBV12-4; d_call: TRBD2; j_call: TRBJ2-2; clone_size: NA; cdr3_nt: TGTGCCAGCAGTTATATTAGCGGGAGGCCTACCGGGGAGCTGTTTTTT; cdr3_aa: CASSYISGRPTGELFF
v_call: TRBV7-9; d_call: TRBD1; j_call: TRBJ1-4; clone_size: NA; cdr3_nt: TGTGCCAGCAGCGCATCCGGGACAGGGATCGAAAAACTGTTTTTT; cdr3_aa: CASSASGTGIEKLFF
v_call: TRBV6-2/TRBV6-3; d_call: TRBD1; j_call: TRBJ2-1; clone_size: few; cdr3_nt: TGTGCCAGCACCCCACAGGGGCACTACAATGAGCAGTTCTTC; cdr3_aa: CASTPQGHYNEQFF
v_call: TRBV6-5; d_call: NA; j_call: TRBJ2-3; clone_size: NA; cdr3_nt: TGTGCCAGCAGTTACTGGCAGGGGATAGATACGCAGTATTTT; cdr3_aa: CASSYWQGIDTQYF
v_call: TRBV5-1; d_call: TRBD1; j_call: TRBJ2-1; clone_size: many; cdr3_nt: TGCGCCAGCAGCGTCACAGGGGGCTCCTACAATGAGCAGTTCTTC; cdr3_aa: CASSVTGGSYNEQFF
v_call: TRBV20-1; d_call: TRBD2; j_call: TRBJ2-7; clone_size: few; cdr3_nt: TGCAGTGCTACAGGAGGGGCGGGAGTGATCAACGAGCAGTACTTC; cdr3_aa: CSATGGAGVINEQYF
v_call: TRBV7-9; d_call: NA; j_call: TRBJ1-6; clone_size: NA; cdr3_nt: TGTGCCAGCAGCTCCAGGTCCGGTTCACCCCTCCACTTT; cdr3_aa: CASSSRSGSPLHF
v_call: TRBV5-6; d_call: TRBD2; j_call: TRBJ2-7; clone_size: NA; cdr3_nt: TGTGCCAGCAGCCCTCCGGGACTAAACTACGAGCAGTACTTC; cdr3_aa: CASSPPGLNYEQYF
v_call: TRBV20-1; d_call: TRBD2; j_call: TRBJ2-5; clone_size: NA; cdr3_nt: TGCAGTGCCCGCGATCTTCGGGGGGACCCACAAGAGACCCAGTACTTC; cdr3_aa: CSARDLRGDPQETQYF
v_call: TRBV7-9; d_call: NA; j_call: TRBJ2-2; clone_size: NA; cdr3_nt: TGTGCCAGCAGCTTATCTGGGATGCTGCGTATCGGGGAGCTGTTTTTT; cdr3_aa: CASSLSGMLRIGELFF
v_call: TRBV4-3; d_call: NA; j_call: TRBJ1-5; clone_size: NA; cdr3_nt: TGCGCCAGCAGCCAAGATATGAAGGGACAGCCCCAGCATTTT; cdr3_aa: CASSQDMKGQPQHF
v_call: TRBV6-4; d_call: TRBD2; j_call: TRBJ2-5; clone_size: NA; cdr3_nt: TGTGCCAGCAGTGGACAAGCGGGAGGATCCCAGTACTTC; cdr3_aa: CASSGQAGGSQYF
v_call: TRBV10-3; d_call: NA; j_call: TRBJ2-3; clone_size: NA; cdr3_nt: TGTGCCATCAGTGAGGGCGGGCGGACCACAGATACGCAGTATTTT; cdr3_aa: CAISEGGRTTDTQYF